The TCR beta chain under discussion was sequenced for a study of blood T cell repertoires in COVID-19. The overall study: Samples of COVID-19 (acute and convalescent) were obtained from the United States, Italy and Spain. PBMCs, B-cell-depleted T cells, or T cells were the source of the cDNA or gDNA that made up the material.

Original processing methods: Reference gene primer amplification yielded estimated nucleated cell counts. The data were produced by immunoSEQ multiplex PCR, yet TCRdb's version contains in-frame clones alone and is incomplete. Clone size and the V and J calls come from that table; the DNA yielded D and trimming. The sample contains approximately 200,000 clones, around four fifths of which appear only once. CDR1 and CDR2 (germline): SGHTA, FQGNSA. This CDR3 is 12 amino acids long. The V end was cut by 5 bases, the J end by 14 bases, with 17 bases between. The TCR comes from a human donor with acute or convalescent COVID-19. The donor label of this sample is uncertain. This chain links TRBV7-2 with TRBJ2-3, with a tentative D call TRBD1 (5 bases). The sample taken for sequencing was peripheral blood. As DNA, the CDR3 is TGTGCCAGCAGCCCGGCAGGGATCAGTTGGTATTTT. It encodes CASSPAGISWYF. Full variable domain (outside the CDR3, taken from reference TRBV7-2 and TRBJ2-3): GAGVSQSPSNKVTEKGKDVELRCDPISGHTALYWYRQSLGQGLEFLIYFQGNSAPDKSGLPSDRFSAERTGGSVSTLTIQRTQQEDSAVYLCASSPAGISWYFGPGTRLTVL.